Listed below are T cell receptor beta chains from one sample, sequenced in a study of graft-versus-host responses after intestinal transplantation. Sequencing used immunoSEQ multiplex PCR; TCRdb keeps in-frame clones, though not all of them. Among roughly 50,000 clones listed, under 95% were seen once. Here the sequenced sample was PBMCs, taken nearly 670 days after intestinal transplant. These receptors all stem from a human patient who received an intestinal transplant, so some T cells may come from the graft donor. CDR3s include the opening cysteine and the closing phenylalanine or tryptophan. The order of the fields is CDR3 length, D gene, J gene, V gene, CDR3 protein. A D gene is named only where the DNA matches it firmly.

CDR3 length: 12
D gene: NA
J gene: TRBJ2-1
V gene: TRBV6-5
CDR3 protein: CASSYWGGEQFF

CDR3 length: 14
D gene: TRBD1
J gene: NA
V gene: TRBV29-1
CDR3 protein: CSVAKGTGLYEQYF

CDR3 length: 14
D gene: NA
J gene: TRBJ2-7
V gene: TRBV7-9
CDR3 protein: CASSLGPVAYEQYF

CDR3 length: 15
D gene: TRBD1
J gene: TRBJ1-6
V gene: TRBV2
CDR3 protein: CASSIQGDYNSPLHF

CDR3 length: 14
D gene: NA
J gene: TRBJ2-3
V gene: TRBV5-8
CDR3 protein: CASSFPYLTDTQYF

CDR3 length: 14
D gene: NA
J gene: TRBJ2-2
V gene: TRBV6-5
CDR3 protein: CASCGGYNTGELFF

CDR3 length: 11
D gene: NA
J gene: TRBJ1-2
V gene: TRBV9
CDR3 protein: CASSEGDGYTF

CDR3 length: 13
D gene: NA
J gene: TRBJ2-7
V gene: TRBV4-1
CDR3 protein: CASSQDLGYEQYF

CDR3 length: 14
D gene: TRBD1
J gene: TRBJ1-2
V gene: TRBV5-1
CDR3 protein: CASSSGTGDGGYTF

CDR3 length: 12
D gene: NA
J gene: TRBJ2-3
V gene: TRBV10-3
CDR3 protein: CAIAPRVDTQYF

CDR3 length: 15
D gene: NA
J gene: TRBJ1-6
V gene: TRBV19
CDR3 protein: CASSPGGGSDSPLHF

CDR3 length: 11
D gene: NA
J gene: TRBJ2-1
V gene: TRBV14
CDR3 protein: CASSQLYEQFF

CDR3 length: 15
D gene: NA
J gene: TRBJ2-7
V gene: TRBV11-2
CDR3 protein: CASIQEGGGSYEQYF

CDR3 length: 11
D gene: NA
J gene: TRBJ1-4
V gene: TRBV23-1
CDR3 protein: CASSRYAALFF

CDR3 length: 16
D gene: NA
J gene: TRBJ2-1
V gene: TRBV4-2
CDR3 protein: CASSQSLGGANNEQFF

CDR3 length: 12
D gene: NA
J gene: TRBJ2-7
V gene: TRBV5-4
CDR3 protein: CASSLGGGSKYF

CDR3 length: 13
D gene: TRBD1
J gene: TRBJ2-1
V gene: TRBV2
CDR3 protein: CASRGDSGNEQFF

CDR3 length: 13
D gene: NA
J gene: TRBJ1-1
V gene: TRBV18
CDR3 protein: CASSLTWGTEAFF

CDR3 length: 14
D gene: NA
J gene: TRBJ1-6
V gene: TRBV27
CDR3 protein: CASSITGIPSPLHF

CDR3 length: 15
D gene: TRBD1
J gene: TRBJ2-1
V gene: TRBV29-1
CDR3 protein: CSVGSGTGTLREQFF